This T cell receptor beta chain was profiled in a study of blood T cell repertoires in COVID-19. Study context: The United States, Italy and Spain were the sources of the acute and convalescent COVID-19 samples. The analysed material was cDNA or gDNA that came from T cells, B-cell-depleted T cells, or PBMCs.

Enrollment of patients from Seattle took place during active infection, with longitudinal follow-up. V gave up 0 bases and J gave up 5 bases, with 11 bases separating them. Germline values: CDR1 SGHDT, CDR2 YYEEEE. The CDR3 runs 14 residues. This clone occurred once. Per the study methods: How many nucleated cells were present was estimated from reference gene primer amplification. Sequencing was performed with immunoSEQ multiplex PCR; in TCRdb, only in-frame clones are kept and a portion is missing. For V, J and clone size, that table is used; D and trimming come from the DNA. The sample has approximately 330,000 clones; 90% are singletons.

This receptor was identified in a woman aged 40 to 49 with COVID-19, enrolled during active disease. The sample was peripheral blood. The rearrangement uses TRBV5-6 and TRBJ1-1; D ambiguous. The CDR3 nucleotides are TGTGCCAGCAGCTTGGGGCAGGCTTTGACTGAAGCTTTCTTT. Translating it yields CASSLGQALTEAFF.